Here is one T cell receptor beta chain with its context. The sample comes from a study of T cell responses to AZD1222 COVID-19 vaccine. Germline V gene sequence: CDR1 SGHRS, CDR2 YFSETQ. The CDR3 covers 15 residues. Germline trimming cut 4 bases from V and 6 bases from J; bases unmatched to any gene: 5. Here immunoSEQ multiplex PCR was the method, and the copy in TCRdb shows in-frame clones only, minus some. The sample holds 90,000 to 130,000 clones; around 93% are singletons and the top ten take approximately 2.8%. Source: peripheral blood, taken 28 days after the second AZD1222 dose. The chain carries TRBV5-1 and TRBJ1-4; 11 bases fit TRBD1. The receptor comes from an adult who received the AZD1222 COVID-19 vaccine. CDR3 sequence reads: CASSGRDRGDEKLFF. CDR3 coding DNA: TGCGCCAGCAGCGGCCGGGACAGGGGGGATGAAAAACTGTTTTTT.